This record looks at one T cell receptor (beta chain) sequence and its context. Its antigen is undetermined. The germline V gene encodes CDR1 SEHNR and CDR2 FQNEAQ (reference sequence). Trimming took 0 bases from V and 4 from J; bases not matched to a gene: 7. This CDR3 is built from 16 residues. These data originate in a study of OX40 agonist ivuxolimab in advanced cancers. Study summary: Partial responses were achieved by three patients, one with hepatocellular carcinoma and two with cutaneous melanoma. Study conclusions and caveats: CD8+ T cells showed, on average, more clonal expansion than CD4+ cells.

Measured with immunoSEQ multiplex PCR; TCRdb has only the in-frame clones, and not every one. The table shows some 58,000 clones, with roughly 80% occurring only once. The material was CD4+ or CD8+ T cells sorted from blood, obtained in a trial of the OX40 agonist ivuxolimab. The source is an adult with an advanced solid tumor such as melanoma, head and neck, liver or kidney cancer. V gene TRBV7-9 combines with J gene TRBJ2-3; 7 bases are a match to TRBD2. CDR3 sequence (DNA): TGTGCCAGCAGCTTAGCCTGGCGGGAGTTGGCAGATACGCAGTATTTT. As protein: CASSLAWRELADTQYF.